Below are 30 T cell receptor beta chains sequenced from a single sample in a study of cytomegalovirus exposure and HLA in healthy donors. Amplification used 60 Vbeta primers and 13 Jbeta primers. Method: immunoSEQ multiplex PCR; TCRdb's copy keeps in-frame clones and lacks some. The sample shows 150,000 to 200,000 clones, 76% of them seen only once. Material for sequencing was PBMCs. Receptors were obtained from a man in his late teens or twenties in good health and CMV-seronegative.

The chain joins TRBV27 to TRBJ1-2; the match to TRBD1 covers 7 bases. The CDR3 consists of 16 residues. Germline CDR1 is MNHEY and CDR2 is SMNVEV (reference sequence). J lost 6 bases, V lost 2 bases, and 12 bases had no gene match. The CDR3 DNA reads TGTGCCAGCAGTTTACGAAGAGAGGGGGCGCCGGATGGCTACACCTTC. It is translated as CASSLRREGAPDGYTF.

The gene calls are TRBV19 and TRBJ1-5; no firm D call. Deletions cut 2 bases from V and 0 bases from J, with 8 bases between. The CDR3 has 15 amino acids. Germline V gene data show CDR1 as LNHDA and CDR2 as SQIVND (reference sequence). The CDR3 nucleotides read TGTGCCAGTAGTATATCGGCGGTTAGCAATCAGCCCCAGCATTTT. It translates to CASSISAVSNQPQHF. Together with reference TRBV19 and TRBJ1-5, the CDR3 gives the full variable domain: DGGITQSPKYLFRKEGQNVTLSCEQNLNHDAMYWYRQDPGQGLRLIYYSQIVNDFQKGDIAEGYSVSREKKESFPLTVTSAQKNPTAFYLCASSISAVSNQPQHFGDGTRLSIL.

V gene TRBV18 combines with J gene TRBJ1-5; D ambiguous. V was pared by 3 bases and J by 4 bases, with 10 bases between. The germline gives CDR1 KGHSH, CDR2 LQKENI. The CDR3 consists of 14 residues. In DNA form, the CDR3 reads TGTGCCAGCTCACCTGGACGGGAAAATCAGCCCCAGCATTTT. Translated, it gives CASSPGRENQPQHF. Filled out from reference TRBV18 and TRBJ1-5, the complete variable domain reads NAGVMQNPRHLVRRRGQEARLRCSPMKGHSHVYWYRQLPEEGLKFMVYLQKENIIDESGMPKERFSAEFPKEGPSILRIQQVVRGDSAAYFCASSPGRENQPQHFGDGTRLSIL.

The gene calls are TRBV30 and TRBJ1-2; possibly TRBD1 for D (5 bases). The V end was cut by 1 base, the J end by 6 bases, with 12 bases between. This CDR3 region has 13 residues. Germline CDR1 and CDR2: GTSNPN and SVGIG (reference sequence). The CDR3 spells CAWSDQGADGYTF. CDR3 DNA sequence: TGTGCCTGGAGTGATCAGGGTGCCGATGGCTACACCTTC.

The chain links TRBV10-2 to TRBJ2-1; 10 bases agree with TRBD2. The CDR3 loop spans 15 amino acids. V gave up 0 bases and J gave up 8 bases; unmatched junction bases: 4. The germline V gene encodes CDR1 WSHSY and CDR2 SAAADI. CDR3 DNA: TGCGCCAGCAGTGAGTCTGGGCTAGCGGGAGATGAGCAGTTCTTC. This translates into CASSESGLAGDEQFF.

This clone occurred once. The genes are TRBV6-1 and TRBJ2-2; D remains unclear. There are 15 residues in the CDR3. V was trimmed by 7 bases and J by 2 bases, leaving 14 bases between them. Germline lookup yields CDR1 MNHNS and CDR2 SASEGT. The CDR3 DNA is TGTGCCAGCACCGCGTTGACAAGAAACACCGGGGAGCTGTTTTTT. The encoded protein is CASTALTRNTGELFF.

CDR3 coding DNA: TGCGCCAGCAGCGAGGGACTAGCGGGGAGATTAAAAAGGGGGCAGTATTTT. Residues: CASSEGLAGRLKRGQYF. The J gene is TRBJ2-3, the V gene TRBV5-1; 13 nucleotides line up with TRBD2. The CDR3 sequence is 17 residues long. CDR1 is SGHRS, CDR2 YFSETQ, per germline. After removal of 4 bases from V and 11 bases from J, the junction contained 16 bases not matched to a gene.

This clone was seen more than once but under ten times. The J gene is TRBJ2-7, the V gene TRBV30, with a tentative D call TRBD1 (7 bases). Germline V gives CDR1 GTSNPN, CDR2 SVGIG (reference sequence). V was clipped by 0 bases and J by 6 bases, with 15 bases between them. The CDR3 contains 14 residues. CDR3 coding DNA: TGTGCCTGGAGTGTACAGGAGGGGGCCTTCGAGCAGTACTTC. Encoded protein: CAWSVQEGAFEQYF.

The V call is TRBV7-9, the J call TRBJ2-4, with TRBD1 as a possible D gene (5 bases). Trimming shortened V by 5 bases and J by 0 bases, and 17 bases separated the two germline ends. The CDR3 is 17 residues long. CDR1 is SEHNR, CDR2 FQNEAQ, per germline (reference sequence). Written as DNA, the CDR3 is TGTGCCAGCAGCCCGGCCCTACAGGAGATAGCCAAAAACATTCAGTACTTC. It translates to CASSPALQEIAKNIQYF. The variable domain in full, with the rest retrieved from reference TRBV7-9 and TRBJ2-4, is DTGVSQNPRHKITKRGQNVTFRCDPISEHNRLYWYRQTLGQGPEFLTYFQNEAQLEKSRLLSDRFSAERPKGSFSTLEIQRTEQGDSAMYLCASSPALQEIAKNIQYFGAGTRLSVL.

The rearrangement joins TRBV29-1 to TRBJ1-2; 9 bases are a match to TRBD1. V lost 0 bases, J lost 7 bases, and 3 bases stayed unmatched. The CDR3 has 13 residues. Germline assignment: CDR1 SQVTM and CDR2 ANQGSEA. CDR3 DNA sequence: TGCAGCGTTGAAGATGAGACAGGGGGTGGCTACACCTTC. Encoded protein: CSVEDETGGGYTF. Together with reference TRBV29-1 and TRBJ1-2, the CDR3 gives the full variable domain: SAVISQKPSRDICQRGTSLTIQCQVDSQVTMMFWYRQQPGQSLTLIATANQGSEATYESGFVIDKFPISRPNLTFSTLTVSNMSPEDSSIYLCSVEDETGGGYTFGSGTRLTVV.

V gene TRBV30 combines with J gene TRBJ1-2, with D possibly matching TRBD1 (6 bases). Trimming left V 0 bases short and J 4 bases short, with 15 bases between. The CDR3 is 15 amino acids. Germline V lookup: CDR1 GTSNPN, CDR2 SVGIG (reference sequence). The CDR3 spells CAWSVVGAPPYGYTF. The CDR3 nucleotides are TGTGCCTGGAGTGTAGTGGGGGCACCCCCCTATGGCTACACCTTC. Based on the CDR3 plus reference TRBV30 and TRBJ1-2, the full variable domain is SQTIHQWPATLVQPVGSPLSLECTVEGTSNPNLYWYRQAAGRGLQLLFYSVGIGQISSEVPQNLSASRPQDRQFILSSKKLLLSDSGFYLCAWSVVGAPPYGYTFGSGTRLTVV.

V and J are TRBV11-2 and TRBJ1-2, with TRBD1 as a possible D gene (5 bases). Germline-derived CDR1 and CDR2 are SGHAT and FQNNGV. Trimming stripped 0 bases from V and 5 bases from J, with 10 bases between. The CDR3 has 14 amino acids. CDR3 loop: CASSLDSAGYGYTF. The CDR3, as DNA: TGTGCCAGCAGCTTAGATTCGGCAGGGTATGGCTACACCTTC.

This chain uses TRBV28 with TRBJ1-2; 7 nucleotides line up with TRBD1. The J segment lost 6 bases and the V segment lost 6 bases, leaving 4 bases of the junction unmatched. Germline V gene sequence: CDR1 MDHEN, CDR2 SYDVKM. This CDR3 has 12 residues. CDR3 amino acids: CASRRDRDGYTF. The DNA of the CDR3 is TGTGCCAGCAGAAGAGACAGGGATGGCTACACCTTC.

This rearrangement joins TRBV4-2 to TRBJ2-7; 8 bases map to TRBD2. Losses at the gene ends were 1 base for V and 2 bases for J; bases not matched to a gene: 7. This CDR3 is 16 amino acids long. CDR1 and CDR2 (germline): LGHNA, YNFKEQ. CDR3 loop: CASSQALADSAYEQYF. The CDR3 DNA reads TGTGCCAGCAGCCAAGCACTAGCGGATTCCGCCTACGAGCAGTACTTC.

This chain uses TRBV19 with TRBJ1-6; no clear D gene. CDR1 and CDR2 (germline): LNHDA, SQIVND (reference sequence). Trimming took 2 bases from V and 5 from J, leaving 13 bases between them. This CDR3 contains 16 residues. In nucleotides, the CDR3 is TGTGCCAGTAGTATAAACTCAAGCCCCAATAATTCACCCCTCCACTTT. Translating gives CASSINSSPNNSPLHF. The full variable domain, in which reference TRBV19 and TRBJ1-6 provide the parts outside the CDR3, is DGGITQSPKYLFRKEGQNVTLSCEQNLNHDAMYWYRQDPGQGLRLIYYSQIVNDFQKGDIAEGYSVSREKKESFPLTVTSAQKNPTAFYLCASSINSSPNNSPLHFGNGTRLTVT.

The chain couples TRBV6-6 to TRBJ2-2, with TRBD1 identical over 8 bases. The CDR3 contains 15 residues. The V gene end was trimmed by 2 bases and the J gene end by 6 bases; junction bases not matched to a gene: 5. The germline gives CDR1 MNHNY, CDR2 SVGAGI (reference sequence). CDR3 loop: CASSYAQGASGELFF. DNA of the CDR3: TGTGCCAGCAGTTACGCGCAGGGGGCATCCGGGGAGCTGTTTTTT.

The chain couples TRBV5-1 to TRBJ2-1; 10 bases fit TRBD2. The CDR3 extends over 13 amino acids. From germline, CDR1 is SGHRS and CDR2 YFSETQ. V trimming: 5 bases; J trimming: 6 bases; junction bases outside the gene matches: 2. CDR3 in DNA: TGCGCCAGCAGAAGCGGGGGGGCCAATGAGCAGTTCTTC. Translation gives CASRSGGANEQFF.

The chain combines TRBV30 with TRBJ2-7, with TRBD2 matching over 14 bases. The CDR3 loop spans 15 amino acids. V shed 6 bases and J 2 bases; nucleotides not matched to a gene: 6. Germline CDR1 reads GTSNPN; CDR2 reads SVGIG (reference sequence). DNA for the CDR3: TGTGCCTGCGCGGGGACTAGCGGGAGCGCCTACGAGCAGTACTTC. Translated: CACAGTSGSAYEQYF.

The rearrangement joins TRBV5-1 to TRBJ2-1, with 12 bases matching TRBD2. J gave up 4 bases and V 2 bases, and 16 bases lay outside the gene matches. The germline V gene has CDR1 SGHRS and CDR2 YFSETQ. The CDR3 is made up of 20 amino acids. The CDR3 DNA reads as TGCGCCAGCAGCTTCCCTAATCCTTCCCGACTAGCGGGAGTGTACAATGAGCAGTTCTTC. This sequence encodes CASSFPNPSRLAGVYNEQFF.

The CDR3 here is CASRGQNSGEAFF. CDR3 coding DNA: TGTGCCAGTAGAGGACAGAACAGCGGAGAAGCTTTCTTT. This sequence joins TRBV19 and TRBJ1-1, with D maybe TRBD1 (6 bases). The CDR3 loop spans 13 amino acids. With 6 bases removed from V and 8 bases from J, the gap between germline ends came to 16 bases. Per germline, CDR1 LNHDA and CDR2 SQIVND (reference sequence).

A single count supports this clone. The chain combines TRBV5-1 with TRBJ1-1, with TRBD1 matching 9 bases. The CDR3 is made up of 16 amino acids. V gave up 0 bases and J gave up 4 bases; unmatched junction bases: 7. The germline CDR1 and CDR2 sequences are SGHRS and YFSETQ. Here the CDR3 DNA reads TGCGCCAGCAGCTTGGGGGTAACAGGGGGCGGCACTGAAGCTTTCTTT. Protein sequence: CASSLGVTGGGTEAFF.

The chain uses TRBV6-1 and TRBJ2-5; TRBD2 is a possible D gene (5 bases). The V gene lost 8 bases and the J gene lost 5 bases, with 18 bases spanning the gap. Germline V gene sequence: CDR1 MNHNS, CDR2 SASEGT. The CDR3 totals 14 residues. CDR3 coding DNA: TGTGCCAGCTCGGTCGGCGGGTGGACGGAGACCCAGTACTTC. This encodes CASSVGGWTETQYF.

The V and J genes are TRBV15 and TRBJ1-5, with 9 bases lining up with TRBD1. Unmatched junction bases numbered 16, after V lost 0 bases and J lost 7 bases. CDR1 is LNHNV, CDR2 YYDKDF, per germline (reference sequence). The CDR3 covers 19 residues. CDR3: CATSREGGTGLPRIQPQHF. CDR3 in DNA: TGTGCCACCAGCAGAGAGGGGGGGACAGGGCTACCTAGGATACAGCCCCAGCATTTT.

The CDR3 coding sequence is TGTGCCAGCAGCAAAATTGGAGGTGAGCAGTTCTTC. Protein sequence: CASSKIGGEQFF. V and J are TRBV9 and TRBJ2-1; possibly TRBD2 for D (5 bases). V was clipped by 4 bases and J by 9 bases, with 11 bases between them. This CDR3 is 12 amino acids long. CDR1 and CDR2 from the germline V gene are SGDLS and YYNGEE.

The rearrangement links TRBV30 to TRBJ2-1; 11 nucleotides align to TRBD2. Unmatched junction bases numbered 6, after V lost 2 bases and J lost 6 bases. The length of the CDR3 is 15 residues. Germline CDR1 is GTSNPN and CDR2 is SVGIG (reference sequence). The CDR3 loop reads CAWSLSGRALNEQFF. The CDR3 bases are TGTGCCTGGAGTCTTAGCGGGAGGGCCCTCAATGAGCAGTTCTTC.

The chain employs TRBV28 and TRBJ2-7; D perhaps matches TRBD1 (5 bases). Trimming took 6 bases from V and 3 from J, leaving 6 bases between them. The CDR3 totals 11 residues. In germline, CDR1 is MDHEN, CDR2 SYDVKM. The CDR3 DNA is TGTGCCAGCAGCGACAGCTACGAGCAGTACTTC. Its translation: CASSDSYEQYF. Looking up the rest from reference TRBV28 and TRBJ2-7 gives the full variable domain: DVKVTQSSRYLVKRTGEKVFLECVQDMDHENMFWYRQDPGLGLRLIYFSYDVKMKEKGDIPEGYSVSREKKERFSLILESASTNQTSMYLCASSDSYEQYFGPGTRLTVT.

The chain joins TRBV6-1 to TRBJ2-3; 9 bases fit TRBD1. V lost 0 bases, J lost 14 bases, and 9 bases stayed unmatched. The CDR3 is made up of 14 amino acids. Germline V gene sequence: CDR1 MNHNS, CDR2 SASEGT. The CDR3 spells CASSEATGGGLGYF. CDR3 bases: TGTGCCAGCAGTGAAGCGACAGGGGGTGGGTTGGGGTATTTT.

The genes are TRBV28 and TRBJ1-4, with TRBD1 matching over 7 bases. Losses at the gene ends were 6 bases for V and 8 bases for J; bases not matched to a gene: 9. The CDR3 extends over 14 amino acids. Per the germline V gene, CDR1 is MDHEN and CDR2 is SYDVKM. The CDR3: CASRPQGGLEKLFF. DNA for the CDR3: TGTGCCAGCAGACCCCAGGGGGGCCTGGAAAAACTGTTTTTT. The full variable domain, in which reference TRBV28 and TRBJ1-4 provide the parts outside the CDR3, is DVKVTQSSRYLVKRTGEKVFLECVQDMDHENMFWYRQDPGLGLRLIYFSYDVKMKEKGDIPEGYSVSREKKERFSLILESASTNQTSMYLCASRPQGGLEKLFFGSGTQLSVL.

This clone was counted only a few times. This specimen includes other DNA sequences encoding the same CDR3. V usage is TRBV2 and J usage is TRBJ2-5, with 9 bases that match TRBD1. The CDR3 contains 15 residues. Looked up from germline, CDR1 is SNHLY and CDR2 is FYNNEI. J was trimmed by 5 bases and V by 6 bases; bases with no gene match: 10. Written as DNA, the CDR3 is TGTGCCAGCAGAGTACAACAGGGGGCCTTGGAGACCCAGTACTTC. Its translation: CASRVQQGALETQYF. The full variable domain, in which reference TRBV2 and TRBJ2-5 provide the parts outside the CDR3, is EPEVTQTPSHQVTQMGQEVILRCVPISNHLYFYWYRQILGQKVEFLVSFYNNEISEKSEIFDDQFSVERPDGSNFTLKIRSTKLEDSAMYFCASRVQQGALETQYFGPGTRLLVL.

This clone was counted between two and nine times. V is TRBV15 and J is TRBJ2-1; D might be TRBD2 (6 bases). The germline CDR1 and CDR2 sequences are LNHNV and YYDKDF (reference sequence). The CDR3 sequence is 16 residues long. Trimming removed 0 bases at V and 5 bases at J, with 14 bases between. The CDR3 loop reads CATSRDLGLKNNEQFF. The CDR3 DNA sequence: TGTGCCACCAGCAGAGATCTAGGACTAAAGAACAATGAGCAGTTCTTC.